A single sample is the source of the 32 T cell receptor beta chains below, sequenced in a study of T cell responses to AZD1222 COVID-19 vaccine. Sequencing was performed with immunoSEQ multiplex PCR; in TCRdb, only in-frame clones are kept and a portion is missing. This table holds 100,000 to 150,000 clones, around 87% found once. The specimen was peripheral blood, collected on day 0 of AZD1222 vaccination. The receptors were gathered from an adult in good health.

V is TRBV7-9 and J is TRBJ1-1; D may be TRBD1 (5 bases). Germline assignment: CDR1 SEHNR and CDR2 FQNEAQ (reference sequence). The V end was cut by 2 bases, the J end by 1 base, with 11 bases between. This CDR3 spans 15 amino acids. This CDR3 is CASSLLVGANTEAFF. DNA for the CDR3: TGTGCCAGCAGCTTACTGGTTGGGGCGAACACTGAAGCTTTCTTT.

The chain couples TRBV6-1 to TRBJ2-7; 9 nucleotides agree with TRBD2. V shed 0 bases and J 2 bases; nucleotides not matched to a gene: 8. The CDR3 runs 17 residues. Germline V gene lookup returns CDR1 MNHNS and CDR2 SASEGT. The CDR3: CASSEAWAGGRPYEQYF. The CDR3 nucleotides are TGTGCCAGCAGTGAAGCTTGGGCGGGAGGGCGCCCCTACGAGCAGTACTTC.

The chain combines TRBV19 with TRBJ1-4; 7 nucleotides agree with TRBD1. CDR3 size: 14 residues. V shed 4 bases, J shed 8 bases, and the junction held 7 bases outside the gene matches. The germline CDR1 and CDR2 sequences are LNHDA and SQIVND (reference sequence). The CDR3, as DNA: TGTGCCAGTAGTAGACAGGGTCGAAGAGAAAAACTGTTTTTT. As protein: CASSRQGRREKLFF. The full variable domain, its missing parts supplied by reference TRBV19 and TRBJ1-4, is DGGITQSPKYLFRKEGQNVTLSCEQNLNHDAMYWYRQDPGQGLRLIYYSQIVNDFQKGDIAEGYSVSREKKESFPLTVTSAQKNPTAFYLCASSRQGRREKLFFGSGTQLSVL.

The rearrangement links TRBV19 to TRBJ1-6; 10 bases fit TRBD1. The germline gives CDR1 LNHDA, CDR2 SQIVND (reference sequence). V lost 3 bases and J lost 5; bases outside the gene matches: 7. The CDR3 contains 17 residues. CDR3 residues: CASSIRGTGANNSPLHF. CDR3 nucleotide sequence: TGTGCCAGTAGTATCCGGGGGACAGGGGCGAATAATTCACCCCTCCACTTT.

CDR3 in amino acids: CASSGVEGRDTEAFF. The CDR3 DNA follows: TGTGCCAGCAGTGGGGTTGAGGGACGAGACACTGAAGCTTTCTTT. V and J are TRBV2 and TRBJ1-1; the D gene is possibly TRBD1 (5 bases). This CDR3 contains 15 residues. V lost 4 bases and J lost 3, with 15 bases in between. CDR1 is SNHLY and CDR2 is FYNNEI in the germline V gene. Looking up the rest from reference TRBV2 and TRBJ1-1 gives the full variable domain: EPEVTQTPSHQVTQMGQEVILRCVPISNHLYFYWYRQILGQKVEFLVSFYNNEISEKSEIFDDQFSVERPDGSNFTLKIRSTKLEDSAMYFCASSGVEGRDTEAFFGQGTRLTVV.

This rearrangement joins TRBV2 to TRBJ2-7, with TRBD1 identical over 7 bases. The V gene end was trimmed by 7 bases and the J gene end by 2 bases; junction bases not matched to a gene: 14. Germline V CDR1 and CDR2: SNHLY, FYNNEI. The CDR3 sequence is 16 residues long. The CDR3, as DNA: TGTGCCAGCACTCCGTCCGGGACAGTCCTTACCTACGAGCAGTACTTC. This encodes CASTPSGTVLTYEQYF.

The rearrangement joins TRBV7-8 to TRBJ1-5; D remains ambiguous. CDR1 and CDR2 from the germline V gene are SGHVS and FQNEAQ. V gave up 1 base and J gave up 7 bases, with 14 bases separating them. The CDR3 has 15 amino acids. CDR3 sequence: CASSLGGSGGQPQHF. Written as DNA, the CDR3 is TGTGCCAGCAGCTTAGGAGGAAGTGGAGGGCAGCCCCAGCATTTT.

This clone was observed once. The chain is built from TRBV11-2 and TRBJ2-2; 7 bases line up with TRBD2. This CDR3 has 18 residues. Germline CDR1 SGHAT, CDR2 FQNNGV. V lost 1 base and J lost 0; bases outside the gene matches: 8. CDR3 loop: CASSLAGGGAANTGELFF. DNA of the CDR3: TGTGCCAGCAGCTTAGCGGGAGGTGGAGCGGCGAACACCGGGGAGCTGTTTTTT.

This sequence joins TRBV6-5 and TRBJ1-1; 9 nucleotides align to TRBD1. The CDR3 extends over 15 amino acids. V was pared by 7 bases and J by 2 bases, with 8 bases of the junction left unmatched. Germline loops: CDR1 MNHEY, CDR2 SVGAGI. The CDR3 DNA reads as TGTGCCAGCACCCGGACAGGGGCACAAAACACTGAAGCTTTCTTT. Its protein product is CASTRTGAQNTEAFF.

The chain combines TRBV11-2 with TRBJ2-7; 8 bases line up with TRBD2. CDR1 and CDR2 from the germline V gene are SGHAT and FQNNGV. Unmatched junction bases numbered 12, after V lost 5 bases and J lost 0 bases. The CDR3 runs to 17 residues. The CDR3 sequence: CASSQSTSGRSSYEQYF. CDR3 nucleotide sequence: TGTGCCAGCAGCCAGAGCACTAGCGGACGGAGCTCCTACGAGCAGTACTTC.

The J gene is TRBJ1-5, the V gene TRBV15, with D possibly TRBD1 on 5 matching bases. The CDR3 contains 16 residues. The germline CDR1 and CDR2 sequences are LNHNV and YYDKDF (reference sequence). V was cut by 3 bases and J by 5 bases, with 17 bases left in between. For the CDR3, the DNA is TGTGCCACCAGCAGGGTCGGTGAGGGGTCCCATCAGCCCCAGCATTTT. This encodes CATSRVGEGSHQPQHF. Full variable domain (rest looked up from reference TRBV15 and TRBJ1-5): DAMVIQNPRYQVTQFGKPVTLSCSQTLNHNVMYWYQQKSSQAPKLLFHYYDKDFNNEADTPDNFQSRRPNTSFCFLDIRSPGLGDTAMYLCATSRVGEGSHQPQHFGDGTRLSIL.

This clone appeared a few times. The sample has other DNA sequences that encode this CDR3 too. The CDR3 loop is CASSMSRSTEAFF. CDR3 bases: TGTGCCAGTAGTATGTCCAGGAGCACTGAAGCTTTCTTT. This chain joins TRBV19 and TRBJ1-1; D is ambiguous. CDR3 size: 13 residues. CDR1 LNHDA and CDR2 SQIVND come from the germline V gene (reference sequence). Trimming took off 3 bases at V and 4 bases at J, with 9 bases between the two ends.

The gene calls are TRBV29-1 and TRBJ2-7, with a weak D call TRBD2 (6 bases). V lost 8 bases and J 7 bases, leaving 18 bases between the germline ends. The germline V gene encodes CDR1 SQVTM and CDR2 ANQGSEA. CDR3 length: 12 amino acids. In DNA form, the CDR3 reads TGCAGCTCCGGGACTTTCGGACGTGAGCAGTACTTC. It specifies CSSGTFGREQYF.

The CDR3 DNA reads TGTGCCAGCAGCTTAGAACAAATCGCAAAACTGTTTTTT. Translated: CASSLEQIAKLFF. The V call is TRBV7-9, the J call TRBJ1-4; no firm D call. The germline CDR1 and CDR2 sequences are SEHNR and FQNEAQ (reference sequence). V lost 1 base, J lost 10 bases, and 10 bases lay in between. CDR3 length: 13 amino acids.

The chain couples TRBV5-4 to TRBJ2-5; 9 bases align to TRBD1. V gave up 0 bases and J gave up 5 bases; unmatched junction bases: 5. The CDR3 extends over 15 amino acids. The V gene's germline CDR1 is SGHNT and CDR2 YYREEE (reference sequence). The CDR3 sequence is CASSLDRGLGETQYF. CDR3 sequence (DNA): TGTGCCAGCAGCTTGGACAGGGGGCTAGGGGAGACCCAGTACTTC.

This chain joins TRBV5-1 and TRBJ1-5; 9 nucleotides align to TRBD1. The CDR3 runs to 15 residues. Germline V gene lookup returns CDR1 SGHRS and CDR2 YFSETQ. V trimming: 3 bases; J trimming: 4 bases; junction bases outside the gene matches: 5. CDR3 coding DNA: TGCGCCAGCAGCTGGGGGGACAGGGAGAATCAGCCCCAGCATTTT. This translates into CASSWGDRENQPQHF.

CDR3 in amino acids: CASSLDFSVRRYGYTF. The DNA for the CDR3 is TGTGCCAGCAGCTTAGATTTCAGTGTTCGGCGCTATGGCTACACCTTC. The chain combines TRBV11-2 with TRBJ1-2; D is uncertain. V was trimmed by 0 bases and J by 4 bases, leaving 15 bases between them. Per germline, CDR1 SGHAT and CDR2 FQNNGV. CDR3 length: 16 amino acids. Full variable domain (missing parts from reference TRBV11-2 and TRBJ1-2): EAGVAQSPRYKIIEKRQSVAFWCNPISGHATLYWYQQILGQGPKLLIQFQNNGVVDDSQLPKDRFSAERLKGVDSTLKIQPAKLEDSAVYLCASSLDFSVRRYGYTFGSGTRLTVV.

The CDR3 coding sequence is TGTGCCAGCAGGGGACTTATTAACACCGGGGAGCTGTTTTTT. Protein: CASRGLINTGELFF. This chain joins TRBV2 and TRBJ2-2; D possibly corresponds to TRBD2 (6 bases). With 6 bases removed from V and 2 bases from J, the gap between germline ends came to 10 bases. Germline CDR1 is SNHLY and CDR2 is FYNNEI. This CDR3 has 14 residues. The whole variable domain, remainder taken from reference TRBV2 and TRBJ2-2, is EPEVTQTPSHQVTQMGQEVILRCVPISNHLYFYWYRQILGQKVEFLVSFYNNEISEKSEIFDDQFSVERPDGSNFTLKIRSTKLEDSAMYFCASRGLINTGELFFGEGSRLTVL.

V gene TRBV27 combines with J gene TRBJ1-5; D is uncertain. Germline values: CDR1 MNHEY, CDR2 SMNVEV (reference sequence). The CDR3 covers 14 residues. Trimming pared 2 bases from V and 3 bases from J, leaving 8 bases between. In DNA form, the CDR3 reads TGTGCCAGCAGTTTAGGGTCCTACAATCAGCCCCAGCATTTT. Translation: CASSLGSYNQPQHF.

This chain uses TRBV5-1 with TRBJ1-1; D gene uncertain. Germline V gives CDR1 SGHRS, CDR2 YFSETQ. Trimming left V 5 bases short and J 3 bases short, with 17 bases between. The CDR3 has 15 amino acids. The chain's CDR3 is CASRAWNAADTEAFF. CDR3 bases: TGCGCCAGCAGAGCTTGGAATGCGGCAGACACTGAAGCTTTCTTT.

The genes are TRBV11-2 and TRBJ2-5; no reliable D call. CDR1 is SGHAT, CDR2 FQNNGV, per germline. V lost 2 bases and J 3 bases, leaving 1 base between the germline ends. This CDR3 contains 11 residues. The CDR3 protein is CASSLKETQYF. The CDR3 region has the DNA TGTGCCAGCAGCTTAAAAGAGACCCAGTACTTC.

The chain recombines TRBV15 with TRBJ1-6; 10 bases fit TRBD1. The length of the CDR3 is 16 residues. V lost 0 bases, J lost 10 bases, and 6 bases stayed unmatched. CDR1 is LNHNV, CDR2 YYDKDF, per germline (reference sequence). CDR3 in amino acids: CATSREDRGIGSPLHF. CDR3 in DNA: TGTGCCACCAGCAGAGAGGACAGGGGGATTGGGTCACCCCTCCACTTT.

The chain couples TRBV5-4 to TRBJ2-7; 11 bases fit TRBD2. The ends lost 1 base at V and 2 bases at J; junction bases unmatched: 2. CDR3 length: 15 amino acids. Germline V gene sequence: CDR1 SGHNT, CDR2 YYREEE (reference sequence). The CDR3 DNA sequence: TGTGCCAGCAGCTTGCAGACTAGCGGGGCCTACGAGCAGTACTTC. Amino acid sequence: CASSLQTSGAYEQYF.

This clone was counted a single time. The chain combines TRBV3-1 (or the pseudogene TRBV3-2) with TRBJ2-7; D might be TRBD1 or TRBD2, each matching 5 bases. Germline assignment: CDR1 LGHDT and CDR2 YNNKEL (reference sequence). The germline V and J ends were trimmed by 1 base and 6 bases, with 10 bases remaining between them. CDR3 length equals 13 residues. CDR3 region: CASSQGGSLEQYF. The CDR3, as DNA: TGTGCCAGCAGCCAAGGGGGGAGCCTCGAGCAGTACTTC.

The chain is built from TRBV10-3 and TRBJ1-5, with D tentatively TRBD1 (5 bases). The germline V gene encodes CDR1 ENHRY and CDR2 SYGVKD. Trimming shortened V by 10 bases and J by 4 bases, and 23 bases separated the two germline ends. The CDR3 contains 16 residues. In nucleotides, the CDR3 is TGTGCCACCAGCAGGTCGACGCTGCAGGGTAATCAGCCCCAGCATTTT. It yields the protein CATSRSTLQGNQPQHF.

The rearrangement links TRBV5-6 to TRBJ1-1; D is unresolved. V was trimmed by 0 bases and J by 1 base, leaving 4 bases between them. The germline V gene has CDR1 SGHDT and CDR2 YYEEEE. This CDR3 spans 13 amino acids. CDR3 sequence reads: CASSLGRNTEAFF. DNA for the CDR3: TGTGCCAGCAGCTTGGGGCGGAACACTGAAGCTTTCTTT.

The chain recombines TRBV7-2 with TRBJ1-1; D remains ambiguous. CDR1 is SGHTA and CDR2 is FQGNSA in the germline V gene. The CDR3 extends over 13 amino acids. Trimming shortened V by 3 bases and J by 3 bases, and 8 bases separated the two germline ends. The CDR3 DNA follows: TGTGCCAGCAGCTTTTTAACGTACACTGAAGCTTTCTTT. It specifies CASSFLTYTEAFF.

The chain joins TRBV7-2 to TRBJ2-7; tentatively, D is TRBD1 (7 bases). Germline CDR1 is SGHTA and CDR2 is FQGNSA. The length of the CDR3 is 14 residues. V was shortened by 5 bases and J by 4 bases, with 15 bases between the two germline ends. The CDR3 sequence: CASSRGTVEYEQYF. The CDR3 bases are TGTGCCAGCAGCCGCGGGACAGTAGAGTACGAGCAGTACTTC. Using reference TRBV7-2 and TRBJ2-7 for the parts outside the CDR3, the full variable domain is GAGVSQSPSNKVTEKGKDVELRCDPISGHTALYWYRQSLGQGLEFLIYFQGNSAPDKSGLPSDRFSAERTGGSVSTLTIQRTQQEDSAVYLCASSRGTVEYEQYFGPGTRLTVT.

This clone was found a few times. This chain uses TRBV19 with TRBJ1-1; TRBD1 matches 7 bases. The CDR3 contains 16 residues. The germline gives CDR1 LNHDA, CDR2 SQIVND (reference sequence). Trimming cost V 2 bases and J 5 bases; bases outside gene matches: 11. The CDR3 region is CASSIRGQGGRTEAFF. Written as DNA, the CDR3 is TGTGCCAGTAGTATAAGAGGGCAGGGGGGAAGGACTGAAGCTTTCTTT.

A single count supports this clone. The chain joins TRBV7-2 to TRBJ2-4; 8 bases match TRBD2. From germline, CDR1 is SGHTA and CDR2 FQGNSA. This CDR3 is built from 19 residues. V shed 2 bases and J 0 bases; nucleotides not matched to a gene: 12. The CDR3 here is CASSLLFRSGGEAKNIQYF. For the CDR3, the DNA is TGTGCCAGCAGCTTATTGTTTCGGTCGGGGGGGGAAGCCAAAAACATTCAGTACTTC.

The chain joins TRBV6-1 to TRBJ1-6, with D possibly TRBD1 on 6 matching bases. Trimming took off 1 base at V and 7 bases at J, with 14 bases between the two ends. The CDR3 has 16 amino acids. Germline-derived CDR1 and CDR2 are MNHNS and SASEGT. Here the CDR3 DNA reads TGTGCCAGCAGTGAAGGTTACGGACAGTCAAATTCACCCCTCCACTTT. Protein sequence: CASSEGYGQSNSPLHF.

The genes are TRBV9 and TRBJ1-2; D unclear. The V end lost 6 bases, the J end lost 3 bases, and 15 bases lay between the germline ends. CDR1 SGDLS and CDR2 YYNGEE come from the germline V gene. The CDR3 sequence is 14 residues long. CDR3 nucleotide sequence: TGTGCCAGCACCCCCTTGGGAAGTGACTATGGCTACACCTTC. Protein sequence: CASTPLGSDYGYTF.